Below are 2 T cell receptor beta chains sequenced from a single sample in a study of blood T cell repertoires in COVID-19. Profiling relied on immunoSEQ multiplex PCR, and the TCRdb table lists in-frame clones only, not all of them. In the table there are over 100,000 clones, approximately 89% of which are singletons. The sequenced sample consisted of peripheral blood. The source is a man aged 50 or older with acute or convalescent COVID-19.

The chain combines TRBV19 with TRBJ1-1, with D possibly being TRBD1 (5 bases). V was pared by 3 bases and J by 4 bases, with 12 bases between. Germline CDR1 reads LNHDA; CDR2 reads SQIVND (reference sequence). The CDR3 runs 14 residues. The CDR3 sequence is CASSILRQSTEAFF. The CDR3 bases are TGTGCCAGTAGTATCCTCCGACAGAGCACTGAAGCTTTCTTT. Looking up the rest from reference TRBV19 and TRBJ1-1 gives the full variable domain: DGGITQSPKYLFRKEGQNVTLSCEQNLNHDAMYWYRQDPGQGLRLIYYSQIVNDFQKGDIAEGYSVSREKKESFPLTVTSAQKNPTAFYLCASSILRQSTEAFFGQGTRLTVV.

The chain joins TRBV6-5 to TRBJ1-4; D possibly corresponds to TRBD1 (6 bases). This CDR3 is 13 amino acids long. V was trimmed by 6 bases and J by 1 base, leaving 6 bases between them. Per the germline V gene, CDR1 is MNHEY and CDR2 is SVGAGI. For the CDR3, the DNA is TGTGCCAGCAGCAGGGGAACTAATGAAAAACTGTTTTTT. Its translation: CASSRGTNEKLFF.